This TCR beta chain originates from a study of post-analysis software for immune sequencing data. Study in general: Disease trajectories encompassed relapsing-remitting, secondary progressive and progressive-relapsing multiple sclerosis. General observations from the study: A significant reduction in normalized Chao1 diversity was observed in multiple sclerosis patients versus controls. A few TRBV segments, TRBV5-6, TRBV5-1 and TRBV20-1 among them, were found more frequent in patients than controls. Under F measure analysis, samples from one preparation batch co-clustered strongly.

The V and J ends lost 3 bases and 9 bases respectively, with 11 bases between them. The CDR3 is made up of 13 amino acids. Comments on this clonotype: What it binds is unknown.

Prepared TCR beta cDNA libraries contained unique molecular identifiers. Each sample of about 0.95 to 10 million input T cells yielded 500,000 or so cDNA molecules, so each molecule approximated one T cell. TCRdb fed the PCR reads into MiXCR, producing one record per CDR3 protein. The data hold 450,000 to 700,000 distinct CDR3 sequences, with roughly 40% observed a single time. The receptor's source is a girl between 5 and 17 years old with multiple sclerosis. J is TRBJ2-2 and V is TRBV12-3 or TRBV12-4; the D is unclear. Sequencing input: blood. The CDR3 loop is CASSFPESRELFF. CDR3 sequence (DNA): TGTGCCAGCAGTTTTCCCGAGTCGAGGGAGCTGTTTTTT.